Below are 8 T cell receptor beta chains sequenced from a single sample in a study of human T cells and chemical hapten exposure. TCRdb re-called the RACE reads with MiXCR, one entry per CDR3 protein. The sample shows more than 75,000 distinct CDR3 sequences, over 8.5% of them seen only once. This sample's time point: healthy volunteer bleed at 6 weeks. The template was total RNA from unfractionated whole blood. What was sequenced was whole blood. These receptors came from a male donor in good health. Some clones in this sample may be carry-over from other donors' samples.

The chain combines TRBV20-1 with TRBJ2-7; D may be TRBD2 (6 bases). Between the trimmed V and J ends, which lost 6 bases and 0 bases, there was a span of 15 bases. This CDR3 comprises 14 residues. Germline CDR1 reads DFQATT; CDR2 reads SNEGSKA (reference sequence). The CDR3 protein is CSAQTRPVSYEQYF. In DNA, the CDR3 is TGCAGTGCCCAGACTAGGCCCGTCTCCTACGAGCAGTACTTC.

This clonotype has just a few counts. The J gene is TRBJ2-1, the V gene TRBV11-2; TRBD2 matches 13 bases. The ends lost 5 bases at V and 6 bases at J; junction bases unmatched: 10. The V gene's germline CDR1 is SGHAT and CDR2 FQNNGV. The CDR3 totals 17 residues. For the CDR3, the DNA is TGTGCCAGCAGCCCGACCGGACTAGCGGGAGTTGTCAATGAGCAGTTCTTC. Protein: CASSPTGLAGVVNEQFF. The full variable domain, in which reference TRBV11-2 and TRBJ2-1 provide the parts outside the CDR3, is EAGVAQSPRYKIIEKRQSVAFWCNPISGHATLYWYQQILGQGPKLLIQFQNNGVVDDSQLPKDRFSAERLKGVDSTLKIQPAKLEDSAVYLCASSPTGLAGVVNEQFFGPGTRLTVL.

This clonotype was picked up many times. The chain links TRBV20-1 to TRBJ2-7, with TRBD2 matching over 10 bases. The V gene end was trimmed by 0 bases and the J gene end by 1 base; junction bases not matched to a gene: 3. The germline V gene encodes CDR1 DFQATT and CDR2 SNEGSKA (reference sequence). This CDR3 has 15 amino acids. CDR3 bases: TGCAGTGCTAGAGATACTAGCGGGAAGTCCTACGAGCAGTACTTC. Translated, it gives CSARDTSGKSYEQYF.

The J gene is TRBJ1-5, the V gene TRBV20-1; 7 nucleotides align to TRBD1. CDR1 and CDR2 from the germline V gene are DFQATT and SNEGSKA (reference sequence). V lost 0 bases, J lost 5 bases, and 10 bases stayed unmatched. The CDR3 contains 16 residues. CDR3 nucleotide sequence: TGCAGTGCTAGAGATTTTTGGGGGACAGACGATCAGCCCCAGCATTTT. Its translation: CSARDFWGTDDQPQHF.

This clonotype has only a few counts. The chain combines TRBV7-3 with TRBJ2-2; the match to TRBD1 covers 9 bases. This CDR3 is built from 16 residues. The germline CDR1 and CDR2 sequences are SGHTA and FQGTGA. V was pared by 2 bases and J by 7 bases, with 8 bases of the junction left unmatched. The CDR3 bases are TGTGCCAGCAGCTTATCCGGACAGGGGAAGGGCGGGGAGCTGTTTTTT. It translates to CASSLSGQGKGGELFF.

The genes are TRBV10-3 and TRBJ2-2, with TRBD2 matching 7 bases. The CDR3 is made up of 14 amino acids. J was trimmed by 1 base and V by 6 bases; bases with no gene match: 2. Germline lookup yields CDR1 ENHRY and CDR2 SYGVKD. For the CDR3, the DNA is TGTGCCATCAGGAGCGGGGAGAACACCGGGGAGCTGTTTTTT. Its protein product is CAIRSGENTGELFF.

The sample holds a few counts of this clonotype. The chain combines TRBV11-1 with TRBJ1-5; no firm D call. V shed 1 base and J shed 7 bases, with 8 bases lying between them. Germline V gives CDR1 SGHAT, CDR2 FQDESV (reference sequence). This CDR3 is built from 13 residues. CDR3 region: CASSLEEKQPQHF. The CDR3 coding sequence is TGTGCCAGCAGCTTAGAGGAAAAACAGCCCCAGCATTTT.

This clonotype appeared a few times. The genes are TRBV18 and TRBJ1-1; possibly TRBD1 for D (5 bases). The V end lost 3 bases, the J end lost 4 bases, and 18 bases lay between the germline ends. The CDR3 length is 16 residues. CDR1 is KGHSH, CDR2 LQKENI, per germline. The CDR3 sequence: CASSPRFSRAATEAFF. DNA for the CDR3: TGTGCCAGCTCACCCCGATTCAGCAGGGCCGCCACTGAAGCTTTCTTT.